The 5 T cell receptor beta chains below all came from one sample that was sequenced in a study of blood T cell repertoires in COVID-19. Data came from immunoSEQ multiplex PCR; TCRdb stores just in-frame clones and leaves some out. Seen here are 210,000 or so clones, roughly nine tenths observed once, and the top ten hold 1.9%. The sequenced material came from peripheral blood. Receptors were obtained from a man aged 35 to 55 with active or convalescent COVID-19.

The V gene is TRBV6-5, the J gene TRBJ2-5; a possible D gene is TRBD1 (7 bases). This CDR3 region has 15 residues. CDR1 and CDR2 from the germline V gene are MNHEY and SVGAGI. With 0 bases removed from V and 2 bases from J, the gap between germline ends came to 10 bases. CDR3 region: CASSYSRDSQETQYF. In nucleotides, the CDR3 is TGTGCCAGCAGTTACTCGCGGGACAGTCAAGAGACCCAGTACTTC.

The CDR3 here is CATNAHRGTNYGYTF. The CDR3 DNA reads as TGTGCCACCAACGCCCACCGGGGGACTAACTATGGCTACACCTTC. V usage is TRBV28 and J usage is TRBJ1-2; D is possibly TRBD1 (5 bases). Germline-derived CDR1 and CDR2 are MDHEN and SYDVKM. The germline V and J ends were trimmed by 10 bases and 0 bases, with 18 bases remaining between them. The CDR3 contains 15 residues.

The CDR3, as DNA: TGTGCCAGCAGGGGGACCCCCGGGGGGGATACGCAGTATTTT. Translation gives CASRGTPGGDTQYF. J is TRBJ2-3 and V is TRBV2; 7 bases map to TRBD2. Trimming at V came to 6 bases and at J to 6 bases, leaving 9 bases not matched to a gene. The CDR3 consists of 14 residues. Germline lookup yields CDR1 SNHLY and CDR2 FYNNEI.

Many counts were recorded for this clone. This chain uses TRBV5-1 with TRBJ2-3; the match to TRBD2 covers 14 bases. Losses at the gene ends were 2 bases for V and 4 bases for J; bases not matched to a gene: 3. This CDR3 is built from 16 residues. Germline CDR1 reads SGHRS; CDR2 reads YFSETQ. The CDR3 here is CASSFGTSGSSDTQYF. The CDR3 DNA is TGCGCCAGCAGCTTCGGGACTAGCGGGAGTTCAGATACGCAGTATTTT.

The chain has TRBV19 and TRBJ2-1, with a tentative D call TRBD2 (6 bases). The CDR3 runs 14 residues. From germline, CDR1 is LNHDA and CDR2 SQIVND (reference sequence). V was cut by 3 bases and J by 7 bases, with 13 bases left in between. CDR3 sequence reads: CASSIGGGGNEQFF. The CDR3 DNA follows: TGTGCCAGTAGTATTGGTGGGGGAGGTAATGAGCAGTTCTTC.